The 25 T cell receptor beta chains listed next were all sequenced from one sample in a study of blood T cell repertoires in COVID-19. The method was immunoSEQ multiplex PCR; TCRdb's version includes in-frame clones alone and lacks a portion of them. The data hold 110,000 to 150,000 clones, with 84% observed a single time. The specimen was peripheral blood. The origin of the receptors is a human donor in a cohort sampled during active COVID-19.

The genes are TRBV15 and TRBJ2-5; D is unclear. This CDR3 comprises 16 residues. Trimming left V 4 bases short and J 0 bases short, with 15 bases between. Germline CDR1 LNHNV, CDR2 YYDKDF (reference sequence). In DNA, the CDR3 is TGTGCCACCAGCACTCCTGGCGGAAGTAACCAAGAGACCCAGTACTTC. As protein: CATSTPGGSNQETQYF.

The rearrangement uses TRBV11-3 and TRBJ1-1, with 7 bases lining up with TRBD1. The CDR3 length is 15 residues. Germline trimming cut 5 bases from V and 3 bases from J; bases unmatched to any gene: 9. CDR1 is SGHNT and CDR2 is YENEEA in the germline V gene. The DNA of the CDR3 is TGTGCCAGCAGCACAAGACAGGGATGGGACACTGAAGCTTTCTTT. Translated: CASSTRQGWDTEAFF.

The chain links TRBV14 to TRBJ2-1; perhaps TRBD2 as D (5 bases). In germline, CDR1 is SGHDN, CDR2 FVKESK. CDR3 length: 16 amino acids. The V and J ends lost 0 bases and 3 bases respectively, with 12 bases between them. CDR3 sequence reads: CASSQEETTDYNEQFF. Here the CDR3 DNA reads TGTGCCAGCAGCCAAGAGGAGACTACCGACTACAATGAGCAGTTCTTC.

V gene TRBV5-1 combines with J gene TRBJ2-2, with 10 positions matching TRBD2. Per germline, CDR1 SGHRS and CDR2 YFSETQ. The CDR3 is 16 amino acids. Unmatched junction bases numbered 7, after V lost 4 bases and J lost 4 bases. The DNA for the CDR3 is TGCGCCAGCAGCCTAGCGGGGGCTTCGAGCACCGGGGAGCTGTTTTTT. Protein: CASSLAGASSTGELFF.

The chain combines TRBV10-3 with TRBJ1-1; D uncertain. Germline V gene sequence: CDR1 ENHRY, CDR2 SYGVKD. V lost 2 bases to trimming and J lost 0 bases, with 13 bases between them. This CDR3 spans 16 amino acids. The CDR3, as DNA: TGTGCCATCAGTGAGCCCCTGGGCGGGGTGAACACTGAAGCTTTCTTT. Amino acid sequence: CAISEPLGGVNTEAFF.

This sequence joins TRBV7-3 and TRBJ2-1, with a weak D call TRBD1 (5 bases). V was pared by 6 bases and J by 4 bases, with 10 bases between. The CDR3 loop spans 13 amino acids. Per the germline V gene, CDR1 is SGHTA and CDR2 is FQGTGA. The CDR3 loop reads CASSYDRYNEQFF. CDR3 DNA: TGTGCCAGCAGTTATGACAGATACAATGAGCAGTTCTTC.

This rearrangement joins TRBV11-3 to TRBJ2-7; 8 bases agree with TRBD1. The CDR3 sequence is 15 residues long. With 4 bases clipped from V and 5 bases from J, the junction kept 10 bases outside the gene matches. The germline gives CDR1 SGHNT, CDR2 YENEEA. As DNA, the CDR3 is TGTGCCAGCAGCTCCGCCCCGGGACAGGTGGACGAGCAGTACTTC. Protein sequence: CASSSAPGQVDEQYF.

The J gene is TRBJ2-3, the V gene TRBV6-5; 9 nucleotides match TRBD1. This CDR3 comprises 15 residues. Germline assignment: CDR1 MNHEY and CDR2 SVGAGI. Trimming took 10 bases from V and 0 from J; bases not matched to a gene: 8. The chain's CDR3 is CATDPGQGSTDTQYF. CDR3 DNA: TGTGCCACGGACCCGGGACAGGGCAGCACAGATACGCAGTATTTT.

The chain uses TRBV7-2 and TRBJ1-2; 7 bases are a match to TRBD1. In germline, CDR1 is SGHTA, CDR2 FQGNSA. J lost 5 bases, V lost 1 base, and 1 base had no gene match. This CDR3 region has 13 residues. CDR3: CASSLVRGYGYTF. CDR3 bases: TGTGCCAGCAGCTTAGTCAGGGGGTATGGCTACACCTTC.

The chain employs TRBV13 and TRBJ2-3; 8 nucleotides agree with TRBD2. Losses at the gene ends were 5 bases for V and 4 bases for J; bases not matched to a gene: 11. This CDR3 region has 16 residues. Germline CDR1 and CDR2: PRHDT and FYEKMQ (reference sequence). CDR3 DNA sequence: TGTGCCAGCAGCGCCAGCGGGAGAGGGCGTGCAGATACGCAGTATTTT. It codes for CASSASGRGRADTQYF.

The genes are TRBV4-1 and TRBJ1-5, with D unresolved. This CDR3 spans 14 amino acids. Germline V gene lookup returns CDR1 MGHRA and CDR2 YSYEKL. The V gene lost 3 bases and the J gene lost 7 bases, with 13 bases spanning the gap. CDR3 DNA: TGCGCCAGCAGCCATCCAGTAGCCCGCCAGCCCCAGCATTTT. This gives the protein CASSHPVARQPQHF.

V is TRBV2 and J is TRBJ1-2; TRBD1 is a possible D gene (5 bases). The ends were cut back, 6 bases at V and 4 bases at J, with 15 bases in the middle. Germline V gene sequence: CDR1 SNHLY, CDR2 FYNNEI. This CDR3 contains 14 residues. The DNA of the CDR3 is TGTGCCAGCAGCGGACATGCGATGACCTATGGCTACACCTTC. Translation: CASSGHAMTYGYTF.

This clone was recorded a few times. CDR3 DNA sequence: TGTGCCAGCTCACCAACAGGGATTTATGGCTATGGCTACACCTTC. Translation gives CASSPTGIYGYGYTF. The chain employs TRBV18 and TRBJ1-2; weak D call: TRBD1 (6 bases). V shed 2 bases and J shed 4 bases, with 14 bases lying between them. Germline V gene lookup returns CDR1 KGHSH and CDR2 LQKENI. CDR3 length: 15 amino acids.

CDR3 protein: CASSLLAGDGETQYF. The CDR3 nucleotides read TGTGCCAGCAGTTTACTAGCGGGGGACGGGGAGACCCAGTACTTC. This chain links TRBV25-1 with TRBJ2-5; 11 positions match TRBD2. The V segment lost 5 bases and the J segment 5 bases; nucleotides outside the gene matches: 7. There are 15 residues in the CDR3. Germline assignment: CDR1 MGHDK and CDR2 SYGVNS.

The V call is TRBV9, the J call TRBJ2-1; D possibly corresponds to TRBD2 (6 bases). This CDR3 region has 14 residues. CDR1 SGDLS and CDR2 YYNGEE come from the germline V gene. V shed 5 bases and J shed 10 bases, with 19 bases lying between them. CDR3 sequence reads: CASRSESSAGEQFF. The CDR3 DNA is TGTGCCAGCAGGTCTGAGTCGAGCGCGGGGGAGCAGTTCTTC.

A few counts support this clone. The chain employs TRBV7-2 and TRBJ2-2; the D gene is possibly TRBD2 (5 bases). Germline CDR1 and CDR2: SGHTA and FQGNSA. The CDR3 has 14 residues. Trimming took 5 bases from V and 7 from J, leaving 14 bases between them. The CDR3 DNA follows: TGTGCCAGCAGCAACCTAGCTGCGGGCGGGGAGCTGTTTTTT. Translating it yields CASSNLAAGGELFF.

The rearrangement uses TRBV2 and TRBJ1-6; the D gene is possibly TRBD1 (5 bases). Per germline, CDR1 SNHLY and CDR2 FYNNEI. The CDR3 covers 14 residues. Trimming stripped 7 bases from V and 10 bases from J, with 17 bases between. The CDR3 is CASIRGRSGSPLHF. The CDR3 bases are TGTGCCAGCATAAGGGGCAGGTCAGGATCACCCCTCCACTTT.

The count of this clone is one. The chain couples TRBV7-6 to TRBJ2-3; weak D call: TRBD1 (6 bases). V dropped 5 bases and J dropped 0 bases, with 15 bases sitting between them. The CDR3 runs 16 residues. Germline CDR1 is SGHVS and CDR2 is FNYEAQ. The CDR3 region has the DNA TGTGCCAGCAGCCCTTTAAACGGACAGAGCACAGATACGCAGTATTTT. It specifies CASSPLNGQSTDTQYF. Together with reference TRBV7-6 and TRBJ2-3, the CDR3 gives the full variable domain: GAGVSQSPRYKVTKRGQDVALRCDPISGHVSLYWYRQALGQGPEFLTYFNYEAQQDKSGLPNDRFSAERPEGSISTLTIQRTEQRDSAMYRCASSPLNGQSTDTQYFGPGTRLTVL.

This chain uses TRBV6-1 with TRBJ1-5; TRBD1 matches at 7 bases. Germline V gene data show CDR1 as MNHNS and CDR2 as SASEGT. CDR3 length equals 16 residues. The trim removed 3 bases at V and 1 base at J, leaving 6 bases unmatched. In nucleotides, the CDR3 is TGTGCCAGCAGTGACAGGGGGTTGGGAAGCAATCAGCCCCAGCATTTT. Protein: CASSDRGLGSNQPQHF.

The chain links TRBV2 to TRBJ1-5; D is possibly TRBD1 (6 bases). This CDR3 has 13 amino acids. Germline values: CDR1 SNHLY, CDR2 FYNNEI. V lost 10 bases to trimming and J lost 4 bases, with 14 bases between them. The CDR3 bases are TGTGCCACGACTAGGGGGGGGAATCAGCCCCAGCATTTT. It yields the protein CATTRGGNQPQHF.

Only a few counts were recorded for this clone. V is TRBV3-1 (or the pseudogene TRBV3-2) and J is TRBJ1-1, with 7 bases fitting TRBD1. V was clipped by 1 base and J by 5 bases; unmatched bases: 10. This CDR3 has 16 residues. Germline V CDR1 and CDR2: LGHDT, YNNKEL (reference sequence). CDR3 sequence: CASSQVAPGGKTEAFF. In nucleotides, the CDR3 is TGTGCCAGCAGCCAAGTTGCTCCAGGGGGGAAAACTGAAGCTTTCTTT.

This clone was seen a single time. The genes are TRBV2 and TRBJ2-5; 12 bases line up with TRBD2. In germline, CDR1 is SNHLY, CDR2 FYNNEI. The CDR3 is 18 residues long. V trimming: 0 bases; J trimming: 4 bases; junction bases outside the gene matches: 9. The CDR3 DNA sequence: TGTGCCAGCAGTGAAGCCCGGACTAGCGGGAAAAAAAGAGAGACCCAGTACTTC. This codes for CASSEARTSGKKRETQYF.

This clone was found a few times. The rearrangement links TRBV4-3 to TRBJ2-3; 12 bases agree with TRBD2. The CDR3 has 16 amino acids. J lost 10 bases, V lost 0 bases, and 8 bases had no gene match. Germline CDR1 reads LGHNA; CDR2 reads YSLEER. The CDR3 nucleotides read TGCGCCAGCAGCCAAGATGTAGGACTAGCGGGAACAGCGCAGTATTTT. Protein product: CASSQDVGLAGTAQYF.

CDR3 loop: CASSIQKGSGGQPQHF. In DNA form, the CDR3 reads TGTGCCAGTAGTATTCAAAAAGGGAGTGGCGGACAGCCCCAGCATTTT. This chain joins TRBV19 and TRBJ1-5; D is uncertain. V shed 3 bases and J shed 7 bases, with 19 bases lying between them. The CDR3 spans 16 residues. In germline, CDR1 is LNHDA, CDR2 SQIVND (reference sequence).

The chain combines TRBV19 with TRBJ1-5; 10 nucleotides match TRBD1. V lost 0 bases to trimming and J lost 0 bases; unmatched junction nucleotides: 5. Germline CDR1 LNHDA, CDR2 SQIVND (reference sequence). The CDR3 has 18 amino acids. CDR3 residues: CASSIDGTGAYSNQPQHF. The CDR3 DNA is TGTGCCAGTAGTATAGACGGGACAGGGGCATATAGCAATCAGCCCCAGCATTTT.